The rows below give T cell receptor beta chains drawn from one sample of a study of control samples from healthy donors and cancer patients. Here immunoSEQ multiplex PCR was the method, and the copy in TCRdb shows in-frame clones only, minus some. The repertoire consists of approximately 90,000 clones, with more than 80% occurring once and the leading ten covering approximately 1.5%. The sequencing sample was made of blood. The receptors stem from a woman aged 30 to 39 in good health. Both conserved end residues are part of each CDR3. Fields, in order: J gene, CDR3 length, V gene, D gene, clone size, CDR3 protein, CDR3 DNA. A D gene is named only where the DNA matches it firmly. The size of a clone is reported for some rows only, either as once, few or many, or as a class for expanded clones.

j_gene: TRBJ2-3
len: 11
v_gene: TRBV20-1
d_gene: -
abundance: -
CDR3aa: CSGGSTDTQYF
CDR3nt: TGCAGTGGCGGGTCCACAGATACGCAGTATTTT

j_gene: TRBJ2-7
len: 16
v_gene: TRBV23-1
d_gene: TRBD1
abundance: -
CDR3aa: CASSYKDRDGTHEQYF
CDR3nt: TGCGCCAGCAGCTACAAGGACAGGGACGGAACCCACGAGCAGTACTTC

j_gene: TRBJ2-3
len: 15
v_gene: TRBV19
d_gene: TRBD2
abundance: -
CDR3aa: CASSIQGGPTDTQYF
CDR3nt: TGTGCCAGTAGTATACAGGGAGGGCCTACAGATACGCAGTATTTT

j_gene: TRBJ2-3
len: 14
v_gene: TRBV5-1
d_gene: TRBD2
abundance: -
CDR3aa: CASSLQRETDTQYF
CDR3nt: TGCGCCAGCAGCTTACAGCGGGAGACAGATACGCAGTATTTT

j_gene: TRBJ2-7
len: 16
v_gene: TRBV5-1
d_gene: TRBD1
abundance: -
CDR3aa: CASSAATGTGGREQYF
CDR3nt: TGCGCCAGCAGCGCGGCTACCGGGACAGGGGGCCGCGAGCAGTACTTC

j_gene: TRBJ2-7
len: 14
v_gene: TRBV28
d_gene: TRBD2
abundance: -
CDR3aa: CASSLAGGWYEQYF
CDR3nt: TGTGCCAGCAGTCTAGCGGGAGGGTGGTACGAGCAGTACTTC

j_gene: TRBJ2-1
len: 13
v_gene: TRBV27
d_gene: -
abundance: -
CDR3aa: CASSLALSNEQFF
CDR3nt: TGTGCCAGCAGTCTAGCCCTAAGTAATGAGCAGTTCTTC

j_gene: TRBJ2-7
len: 15
v_gene: TRBV4-1
d_gene: -
abundance: -
CDR3aa: CASSQETSRFYEQYF
CDR3nt: TGCGCCAGCAGCCAAGAAACTAGCCGCTTTTACGAGCAGTACTTC

j_gene: TRBJ2-5
len: 16
v_gene: TRBV5-4
d_gene: -
abundance: -
CDR3aa: CASSFRRTAFQETQYF
CDR3nt: TGTGCCAGCAGCTTTAGAAGGACGGCCTTCCAAGAGACCCAGTACTTC

j_gene: TRBJ2-1
len: 13
v_gene: TRBV25-1
d_gene: -
abundance: few
CDR3aa: CASHRDWGNEQFF
CDR3nt: TGTGCCAGCCACCGGGACTGGGGCAATGAGCAGTTCTTC

j_gene: TRBJ1-6
len: 14
v_gene: TRBV3-1/TRBV3-2
d_gene: -
abundance: -
CDR3aa: CASSQDQKDSPLHF
CDR3nt: TGTGCCAGCAGCCAAGATCAGAAGGATTCACCCCTCCACTTT

j_gene: TRBJ1-2
len: 12
v_gene: TRBV4-1
d_gene: -
abundance: once
CDR3aa: CASSQDHRGYTF
CDR3nt: TGCGCCAGCAGCCAAGATCATAGGGGCTACACCTTC

j_gene: TRBJ1-2
len: 16
v_gene: TRBV4-1
d_gene: -
abundance: -
CDR3aa: CASSQDLRLSNYGYTF
CDR3nt: TGCGCCAGCAGCCAAGATTTACGTCTTTCTAACTATGGCTACACCTTC

j_gene: TRBJ1-4
len: 20
v_gene: TRBV7-6
d_gene: -
abundance: -
CDR3aa: CASSLSREKRSNTTNEKLFF
CDR3nt: TGTGCCAGCAGCTTATCCCGGGAGAAAAGATCAAATACAACTAATGAAAAACTGTTTTTT

j_gene: TRBJ1-1
len: 13
v_gene: TRBV29-1
d_gene: -
abundance: -
CDR3aa: CSVPGTSYTEAFF
CDR3nt: TGCAGCGTTCCCGGGACCTCATACACTGAAGCTTTCTTT

j_gene: TRBJ2-2
len: 16
v_gene: TRBV12-5
d_gene: -
abundance: -
CDR3aa: CASGSPQGRGTGELFF
CDR3nt: TGTGCTAGTGGTTCCCCACAGGGTCGGGGCACCGGGGAGCTGTTTTTT

j_gene: TRBJ1-1
len: 14
v_gene: TRBV27
d_gene: -
abundance: few
CDR3aa: CASKTDTLNTEAFF
CDR3nt: TGTGCCAGCAAGACAGACACATTGAACACTGAAGCTTTCTTT

j_gene: TRBJ2-3
len: 16
v_gene: TRBV5-1
d_gene: -
abundance: -
CDR3aa: CASSTGQPILTDTQYF
CDR3nt: TGCGCCAGCAGCACCGGACAGCCTATCCTCACAGATACGCAGTATTTT

j_gene: TRBJ2-5
len: 13
v_gene: TRBV9
d_gene: -
abundance: -
CDR3aa: CASSVGGVETQYF
CDR3nt: TGTGCCAGCAGCGTAGGCGGCGTGGAGACCCAGTACTTC

j_gene: TRBJ1-4
len: 14
v_gene: TRBV5-1
d_gene: -
abundance: -
CDR3aa: CASSLGGTNEKLFF
CDR3nt: TGCGCCAGCAGCTTGGGGGGGACGAATGAAAAACTGTTTTTT

j_gene: TRBJ2-1
len: 16
v_gene: TRBV6-4
d_gene: TRBD2
abundance: -
CDR3aa: CASSGEVAGGPDEQFF
CDR3nt: TGTGCCAGCAGTGGCGAAGTGGCGGGGGGGCCGGACGAGCAGTTCTTC

j_gene: TRBJ1-2
len: 15
v_gene: TRBV5-3
d_gene: -
abundance: -
CDR3aa: CARSLYYHTVRGYTF
CDR3nt: TGTGCCAGAAGCTTGTATTACCACACAGTGCGGGGCTACACCTTC

j_gene: TRBJ2-3
len: 12
v_gene: TRBV7-9
d_gene: -
abundance: -
CDR3aa: CASLKSTDTQYF
CDR3nt: TGTGCCTCTTTGAAGAGCACAGATACGCAGTATTTT

j_gene: TRBJ1-3
len: 17
v_gene: TRBV9
d_gene: -
abundance: -
CDR3aa: CASSVESFGGAGNTIYF
CDR3nt: TGTGCCAGCAGCGTAGAATCTTTCGGGGGCGCTGGAAACACCATATATTTT

j_gene: TRBJ2-7
len: 19
v_gene: TRBV6-4
d_gene: TRBD1
abundance: -
CDR3aa: CASNQTGTGVRVGLYEQYF
CDR3nt: TGTGCCAGCAACCAAACCGGGACAGGGGTAAGAGTGGGCCTATACGAGCAGTACTTC

j_gene: TRBJ1-1
len: 13
v_gene: TRBV11-1
d_gene: -
abundance: -
CDR3aa: CASSSALNTEAFF
CDR3nt: TGTGCCAGCAGCTCCGCGCTGAACACTGAAGCTTTCTTT

j_gene: TRBJ2-7
len: 15
v_gene: TRBV29-1
d_gene: -
abundance: -
CDR3aa: CSASYRGRELDEQYF
CDR3nt: TGCAGCGCATCCTACCGGGGGCGGGAGCTGGACGAGCAGTACTTC

j_gene: TRBJ2-1
len: 19
v_gene: TRBV29-1
d_gene: -
abundance: -
CDR3aa: CSVDGDLSQGSEEYNEQFF
CDR3nt: TGCAGCGTTGACGGGGATTTAAGCCAGGGCTCGGAGGAGTACAATGAGCAGTTCTTC

j_gene: TRBJ1-1
len: 15
v_gene: TRBV4-1
d_gene: -
abundance: -
CDR3aa: CASSQGSGPNTEAFF
CDR3nt: TGCGCCAGCAGCCAAGGATCGGGACCTAACACTGAAGCTTTCTTT

j_gene: TRBJ1-1
len: 12
v_gene: TRBV11-3
d_gene: -
abundance: -
CDR3aa: CASSFSDTEAFF
CDR3nt: TGTGCCAGCAGCTTTAGTGACACTGAAGCTTTCTTT

j_gene: TRBJ2-3
len: 15
v_gene: TRBV4-1
d_gene: -
abundance: -
CDR3aa: CASSQVGSVTDTQYF
CDR3nt: TGCGCCAGCAGCCAAGTTGGGTCGGTGACAGATACGCAGTATTTT

j_gene: TRBJ2-3
len: 14
v_gene: TRBV19
d_gene: TRBD1
abundance: -
CDR3aa: CASSKDRVTDTQYF
CDR3nt: TGTGCCAGTAGTAAGGACAGGGTCACAGATACGCAGTATTTT

j_gene: TRBJ2-7
len: 12
v_gene: TRBV7-2
d_gene: -
abundance: -
CDR3aa: CASSSRRGQQYF
CDR3nt: TGTGCCAGCAGCAGTCGACGGGGCCAGCAGTACTTC

j_gene: TRBJ1-2
len: 15
v_gene: TRBV28
d_gene: TRBD1
abundance: -
CDR3aa: CASSFPGTGNYGYTF
CDR3nt: TGTGCCAGCAGTTTTCCAGGGACAGGGAACTATGGCTACACCTTC

j_gene: TRBJ1-5
len: 15
v_gene: TRBV6-5
d_gene: -
abundance: -
CDR3aa: CASSFRRQDNQPQHF
CDR3nt: TGTGCCAGCAGTTTTCGACGACAAGACAATCAGCCCCAGCATTTT

j_gene: TRBJ2-1
len: 16
v_gene: TRBV11-3
d_gene: -
abundance: -
CDR3aa: CASSLTGPPTYHEQFF
CDR3nt: TGTGCCAGCAGCCTAACGGGACCCCCTACCTACCATGAGCAGTTCTTC

j_gene: TRBJ2-7
len: 12
v_gene: TRBV24-1
d_gene: TRBD1
abundance: -
CDR3aa: CATSFTGEEQYF
CDR3nt: TGTGCCACCAGCTTCACAGGGGAGGAGCAGTACTTC

j_gene: TRBJ1-6
len: 15
v_gene: TRBV2
d_gene: -
abundance: -
CDR3aa: CASRNSDRHDSPLHF
CDR3nt: TGTGCCAGCAGGAATTCCGACAGGCACGATTCACCCCTCCACTTT

j_gene: TRBJ1-1
len: 14
v_gene: TRBV20-1
d_gene: -
abundance: -
CDR3aa: CSASVNRAGTEAFF
CDR3nt: TGCAGTGCTAGTGTTAACAGGGCCGGCACTGAAGCTTTCTTT

j_gene: TRBJ1-6
len: 17
v_gene: TRBV27
d_gene: -
abundance: -
CDR3aa: CASSSTSITGVYSPLHF
CDR3nt: TGTGCCAGCAGTTCAACCTCAATAACCGGGGTATACTCACCCCTCCACTTT

j_gene: TRBJ1-2
len: 14
v_gene: TRBV15
d_gene: TRBD1
abundance: -
CDR3aa: CATSPGQGARGYTF
CDR3nt: TGTGCCACCAGCCCGGGACAGGGGGCGCGTGGCTACACCTTC

j_gene: TRBJ1-1
len: 12
v_gene: TRBV6-4
d_gene: -
abundance: -
CDR3aa: CASNPGNTEAFF
CDR3nt: TGTGCCAGCAACCCAGGGAACACTGAAGCTTTCTTT

j_gene: TRBJ1-4
len: 15
v_gene: TRBV6-5
d_gene: TRBD1
abundance: -
CDR3aa: CASSLDRGPNEKLFF
CDR3nt: TGTGCCAGCAGTCTCGACAGGGGACCTAATGAAAAACTGTTTTTT

j_gene: TRBJ1-4
len: 13
v_gene: TRBV11-2
d_gene: -
abundance: -
CDR3aa: CASSLDENEKLFF
CDR3nt: TGTGCCAGCAGCTTAGATGAGAATGAAAAACTGTTTTTT

j_gene: TRBJ2-2
len: 16
v_gene: TRBV5-1
d_gene: TRBD2
abundance: -
CDR3aa: CASSLTSGINTGELFF
CDR3nt: TGCGCCAGCAGCCTTACTAGCGGAATAAACACCGGGGAGCTGTTTTTT

j_gene: TRBJ1-5
len: 15
v_gene: TRBV19
d_gene: -
abundance: -
CDR3aa: CASSIVGVGNQPQHF
CDR3nt: TGTGCCAGTAGTATCGTGGGGGTCGGCAATCAGCCCCAGCATTTT